The 30 T cell receptor beta chains given below trace back to one sample, sequenced in a study of T cells after yellow fever vaccination. TCRdb fed the 5' RACE reads into MiXCR, producing one record per CDR3 protein. This sample yields about 300,000 distinct CDR3 sequences, of which 3% to 4.5% are seen a single time; approximately 24% belongs to the top ten. Sequencing was performed on PBMCs, taken 5 days after the yellow fever booster vaccination. Receptor source: a man aged 18 to 29 who received the YFV17D yellow fever vaccine.

In its sample, this clonotype was seen a few times. The CDR3 sequence: CASSQDTEGYGYTF. In nucleotides, the CDR3 is TGCGCCAGCAGCCAAGATACAGAGGGCTATGGCTACACCTTC. The chain recombines TRBV4-3 with TRBJ1-2; D remains ambiguous. V lost 0 bases and J 4 bases, leaving 9 bases between the germline ends. The length of the CDR3 is 14 residues. The germline V gene encodes CDR1 LGHNA and CDR2 YSLEER.

This clonotype turned up a few times. The V gene is TRBV5-8, the J gene TRBJ2-5; no definite D call. Germline CDR1 and CDR2: SGHTS and YDEGEE. There are 14 residues in the CDR3. The V end lost 1 base, the J end lost 2 bases, and 9 bases lay between the germline ends. The CDR3 here is CASSLRAYQETQYF. CDR3 in DNA: TGTGCCAGCAGCTTGCGGGCCTATCAAGAGACCCAGTACTTC.

This clonotype was seen ten or more times. This chain joins TRBV5-6 and TRBJ2-1; maybe TRBD2 (7 bases). The V end was cut by 0 bases, the J end by 0 bases, with 19 bases between. This CDR3 is 19 amino acids long. Germline assignment: CDR1 SGHDT and CDR2 YYEEEE. The CDR3 sequence is CASSLAGGLFTSSYNEQFF. The CDR3 nucleotides read TGTGCCAGCAGCTTGGCGGGGGGCCTCTTTACTAGCTCCTACAATGAGCAGTTCTTC.

This clonotype was detected only a few times. The chain employs TRBV15 and TRBJ1-2; D unclear. This CDR3 is 14 amino acids long. V lost 5 bases to trimming and J lost 3 bases, with 13 bases between them. In germline, CDR1 is LNHNV, CDR2 YYDKDF (reference sequence). The CDR3 spells CATSAGGWDYGYTF. The CDR3 DNA reads TGTGCCACCAGCGCCGGAGGCTGGGACTATGGCTACACCTTC. The variable domain in full, with the rest retrieved from reference TRBV15 and TRBJ1-2, is DAMVIQNPRYQVTQFGKPVTLSCSQTLNHNVMYWYQQKSSQAPKLLFHYYDKDFNNEADTPDNFQSRRPNTSFCFLDIRSPGLGDTAMYLCATSAGGWDYGYTFGSGTRLTVV.

This clonotype turned up a few times. The rearrangement uses TRBV29-1 and TRBJ1-1; the D is unclear. CDR1 is SQVTM and CDR2 is ANQGSEA in the germline V gene. Trimming stripped 4 bases from V and 5 bases from J, with 17 bases between. This CDR3 spans 14 amino acids. Here the CDR3 DNA reads TGCAGCGTTGTCCCCGGCAACGTCGGGACTGAAGCTTTCTTT. This encodes CSVVPGNVGTEAFF. Together with reference TRBV29-1 and TRBJ1-1, the CDR3 gives the full variable domain: SAVISQKPSRDICQRGTSLTIQCQVDSQVTMMFWYRQQPGQSLTLIATANQGSEATYESGFVIDKFPISRPNLTFSTLTVSNMSPEDSSIYLCSVVPGNVGTEAFFGQGTRLTVV.

The chain carries TRBV9 and TRBJ2-5; D unclear. Germline loops: CDR1 SGDLS, CDR2 YYNGEE. V dropped 3 bases and J dropped 2 bases, with 11 bases sitting between them. The CDR3 covers 14 residues. This CDR3 reads CASSASVGQETQYF. CDR3 bases: TGTGCCAGCAGCGCGTCGGTCGGGCAAGAGACCCAGTACTTC.

This clonotype was detected only a few times. The gene calls are TRBV10-3 and TRBJ2-7; D not certain. V was trimmed by 0 bases and J by 0 bases, leaving 12 bases between them. Germline loops: CDR1 ENHRY, CDR2 SYGVKD. This CDR3 comprises 16 residues. The CDR3 protein is CAISESAQVSSYEQYF. The CDR3 DNA is TGTGCCATCAGTGAGTCGGCGCAGGTCAGCTCCTACGAGCAGTACTTC.

This clonotype was observed a handful of times. An end of the junction does not agree with germline; a read error may underlie this. The chain links TRBV7-9 to TRBJ2-1, with D unclear. Germline CDR1 SEHNR, CDR2 FQNEAQ (reference sequence). The CDR3 totals 12 residues. The CDR3 sequence: CACSPPWGEQFF. The CDR3 DNA sequence: TGTGCCTGCAGCCCCCCGTGGGGTGAGCAGTTCTTC.

The J gene is TRBJ2-5, the V gene TRBV11-2, with D unresolved. Trimming took 0 bases from V and 2 from J, leaving 7 bases between them. This CDR3 has 14 amino acids. CDR1 is SGHAT and CDR2 is FQNNGV in the germline V gene. The CDR3 region is CASSLDRNQETQYF. CDR3 DNA: TGTGCCAGCAGCTTAGATCGCAATCAAGAGACCCAGTACTTC.

This clonotype has ten or more counts. The chain joins TRBV28 to TRBJ2-7, with D unresolved. V shed 4 bases and J shed 0 bases, with 13 bases lying between them. CDR1 and CDR2 from the germline V gene are MDHEN and SYDVKM. The CDR3 runs 15 residues. The CDR3 here is CASSSPLSVSYEQYF. The CDR3 nucleotides read TGTGCCAGCAGTTCGCCCCTGTCCGTCTCCTACGAGCAGTACTTC.

The table lists this clonotype with many counts. J is TRBJ1-2 and V is TRBV6-1; weak D call: TRBD1 (5 bases). This CDR3 is built from 14 residues. V gave up 1 base and J gave up 4 bases, with 10 bases separating them. Germline loops: CDR1 MNHNS, CDR2 SASEGT. CDR3 in amino acids: CASSEGAGTYGYTF. For the CDR3, the DNA is TGTGCCAGCAGTGAAGGGGCAGGGACCTATGGCTACACCTTC.

In this sample, this clonotype turned up many times. The chain combines TRBV7-2 with TRBJ2-5; the D is unclear. The ends were cut back, 8 bases at V and 5 bases at J, with 15 bases in the middle. The CDR3 has 13 residues. Germline V CDR1 and CDR2: SGHTA, FQGNSA. The CDR3 spells CASSGMRVETQYF. CDR3 in DNA: TGTGCCAGCTCAGGAATGAGAGTGGAGACCCAGTACTTC.

CDR3 bases: TGCAGTGCTAGAGGGGGGGCCGTCAAAAACATTCAGTACTTC. This encodes CSARGGAVKNIQYF. The J gene is TRBJ2-4, the V gene TRBV20-1; D could derive from TRBD1 or TRBD2 (6 bases each). Trimming shortened V by 1 base and J by 3 bases, and 10 bases separated the two germline ends. CDR1 and CDR2 (germline): DFQATT, SNEGSKA (reference sequence). This CDR3 region has 14 residues.

This chain joins TRBV7-2 and TRBJ2-3, with 13 bases fitting TRBD2. The V and J ends lost 4 bases and 1 base, in that order; junction bases with no gene match: 5. Germline CDR1 and CDR2: SGHTA and FQGNSA. The CDR3 sequence is 17 residues long. The CDR3 reads CASSSGTSGERTDTQYF. The CDR3 coding sequence is TGTGCCAGCAGCTCGGGGACTAGCGGGGAGCGCACAGATACGCAGTATTTT.

In its sample, this clonotype was seen a few times. J is TRBJ1-2 and V is TRBV19; 10 bases are shared with TRBD1. From germline, CDR1 is LNHDA and CDR2 SQIVND (reference sequence). With 6 bases clipped from V and 1 base from J, the junction kept 5 bases outside the gene matches. This CDR3 contains 15 residues. CDR3 region: CASSRDRGRNYGYTF. The CDR3 DNA reads as TGTGCCAGTAGCCGGGACAGGGGCCGTAACTATGGCTACACCTTC.

The chain has TRBV7-6 and TRBJ1-6; D may be TRBD1 (5 bases). The germline V gene encodes CDR1 SGHVS and CDR2 FNYEAQ. The length of the CDR3 is 15 residues. The V gene lost 5 bases and the J gene lost 6 bases, with 14 bases spanning the gap. The DNA of the CDR3 is TGTGCCAGCAGCCCTTTGGGGCGGGGTAATTCACCCCTCCACTTT. It encodes CASSPLGRGNSPLHF.

This clonotype appeared a few times. The V and J genes are TRBV3-1 and TRBJ1-4, with D unresolved. The CDR3 extends over 15 amino acids. The germline V gene has CDR1 LGHDT and CDR2 YNNKEL (reference sequence). V lost 2 bases, J lost 8 bases, and 15 bases lay in between. CDR3 protein: CASSQMGQRREKLFF. The CDR3 DNA reads TGTGCCAGCAGCCAAATGGGTCAACGTCGGGAAAAACTGTTTTTT.

The genes are TRBV20-1 and TRBJ2-5; 12 positions match TRBD2. The germline gives CDR1 DFQATT, CDR2 SNEGSKA (reference sequence). V shed 0 bases, J shed 4 bases, and the junction held 6 bases outside the gene matches. The CDR3 is made up of 16 amino acids. CDR3 nucleotide sequence: TGCAGTGCTAGAGATGGGGCTAGCGGGGGGGGAGAGACCCAGTACTTC. This translates into CSARDGASGGGETQYF.

The chain recombines TRBV7-9 with TRBJ2-2; D may correspond to TRBD1 or TRBD2 (6 bases each). Looked up from germline, CDR1 is SEHNR and CDR2 is FQNEAQ (reference sequence). Trimming took off 4 bases at V and 2 bases at J, with 17 bases between the two ends. The CDR3 sequence is 17 residues long. The CDR3 region has the DNA TGTGCCAGCAGCTCACCCCCGGGGGCGGTTAACACCGGGGAGCTGTTTTTT. As protein: CASSSPPGAVNTGELFF.

This clonotype was found many times. The chain combines TRBV11-2 with TRBJ2-4; D unclear. With 1 base removed from V and 9 bases from J, the gap between germline ends came to 4 bases. CDR1 SGHAT and CDR2 FQNNGV come from the germline V gene. This CDR3 contains 11 residues. This CDR3 reads CASSLAGIQYF. CDR3 in DNA: TGTGCCAGCAGCTTAGCCGGCATTCAGTACTTC.

J is TRBJ1-6 and V is TRBV5-5, with D tentatively TRBD1 (5 bases). Per the germline V gene, CDR1 is SGHKS and CDR2 is YYEKEE (reference sequence). Trimming stripped 0 bases from V and 5 bases from J, with 15 bases between. The CDR3 is made up of 17 amino acids. CDR3 region: CASSLVTAAGNNSPLHF. The CDR3, as DNA: TGTGCCAGCAGCTTGGTCACCGCGGCAGGGAATAATTCACCCCTCCACTTT.

This clonotype was found many times. The V and J genes are TRBV7-2 and TRBJ2-4; tentatively, D is TRBD1 or TRBD2 (5 bases each). Looked up from germline, CDR1 is SGHTA and CDR2 is FQGNSA. This CDR3 spans 14 amino acids. V gave up 2 bases and J gave up 12 bases, with 17 bases separating them. As DNA, the CDR3 is TGTGCCAGCAGCTTACCGGGACGAGCGGCGCATCAGTACTTC. This codes for CASSLPGRAAHQYF.

This clonotype appeared a few times. The J gene is TRBJ1-2, the V gene TRBV7-2; 10 nucleotides match TRBD1. The J segment lost 3 bases and the V segment lost 8 bases, leaving 6 bases of the junction unmatched. This CDR3 is built from 14 residues. The V gene's germline CDR1 is SGHTA and CDR2 FQGNSA. The CDR3 DNA is TGTGCCAGCGCACGACAGGGGGCGGACTATGGCTACACCTTC. Protein product: CASARQGADYGYTF.

The chain carries TRBV6-6 and TRBJ2-5; D perhaps matches TRBD1 (6 bases). The CDR3 is made up of 15 amino acids. Trimming stripped 2 bases from V and 4 bases from J, with 14 bases between. Looked up from germline, CDR1 is MNHNY and CDR2 is SVGAGI (reference sequence). CDR3 DNA: TGTGCCAGCAGTTACACTGGGACAAGTCTAGAGACCCAGTACTTC. It encodes CASSYTGTSLETQYF.

In this sample, this clonotype turned up a few times. The chain joins TRBV3-1 to TRBJ1-5; 8 bases match TRBD1. Germline loops: CDR1 LGHDT, CDR2 YNNKEL (reference sequence). The CDR3 is made up of 15 amino acids. Trimming removed 3 bases from V and 6 bases from J; junction bases left unmatched: 7. CDR3 DNA sequence: TGTGCCAGCAGCCACCCAGGGGGCCGTACTCAGCCCCAGCATTTT. Amino acids: CASSHPGGRTQPQHF.

This clonotype was seen ten or more times. The rearrangement joins TRBV4-3 to TRBJ1-1; D ambiguous. Trimming cost V 0 bases and J 0 bases, with 8 bases left between them. Per germline, CDR1 LGHNA and CDR2 YSLEER. The CDR3 covers 15 residues. The CDR3 spells CASSQDRALNTEAFF. For the CDR3, the DNA is TGCGCCAGCAGCCAAGATAGAGCCCTGAACACTGAAGCTTTCTTT.

The chain has TRBV5-1 and TRBJ2-3; 8 bases are a match to TRBD2. Per germline, CDR1 SGHRS and CDR2 YFSETQ. V shed 5 bases, J shed 6 bases, and the junction held 20 bases outside the gene matches. The CDR3 sequence is 18 residues long. Written as DNA, the CDR3 is TGCGCCAGCAGGCAACACCCTAGACTTAGCGCGGGGGGTGATACGCAGTATTTT. Protein product: CASRQHPRLSAGGDTQYF. Variable domain in full (rest from reference TRBV5-1 and TRBJ2-3): KAGVTQTPRYLIKTRGQQVTLSCSPISGHRSVSWYQQTPGQGLQFLFEYFSETQRNKGNFPGRFSGRQFSNSRSEMNVSTLELGDSALYLCASRQHPRLSAGGDTQYFGPGTRLTVL.

This clonotype came up many times. The chain joins TRBV30 to TRBJ2-5; 8 nucleotides align to TRBD2. CDR1 is GTSNPN, CDR2 SVGIG, per germline (reference sequence). The CDR3 totals 14 residues. V gave up 2 bases and J gave up 4 bases; unmatched junction bases: 6. The CDR3 DNA is TGTGCCTGGAGTTTTAGCGGGGCCTCAGAGACCCAGTACTTC. Its protein is CAWSFSGASETQYF.

This clonotype was seen more than once but under ten times. V and J are TRBV5-1 and TRBJ2-1, with 12 bases lining up with TRBD2. In germline, CDR1 is SGHRS, CDR2 YFSETQ. The CDR3 length is 18 residues. V lost 1 base to trimming and J lost 6 bases; unmatched junction nucleotides: 11. The CDR3 spells CASSLLASGGEAANEQFF. CDR3 coding DNA: TGCGCCAGCAGCTTGTTGGCTAGCGGGGGGGAAGCGGCCAATGAGCAGTTCTTC.

A few counts support this clonotype. J is TRBJ2-7 and V is TRBV20-1, with 7 nucleotides matching TRBD1. The CDR3 is 14 amino acids. Trimming took 6 bases from V and 3 from J; bases not matched to a gene: 11. Germline V gene data show CDR1 as DFQATT and CDR2 as SNEGSKA (reference sequence). CDR3 in amino acids: CSAVDRMAYYEQYV. Written as DNA, the CDR3 is TGCAGTGCCGTGGACAGGATGGCCTACTACGAGCAGTACGTC.